This T cell receptor (beta chain) was identified in a study of cytomegalovirus exposure and HLA in healthy donors (dated by TCRdb to between 2016 and 2019). Looking at the study overall: In an earlier analysis of approximately 640 of the donors, 276 Gb of sequence data and roughly 100 million unique TCR beta sequences from about 180 million T cells were reported. Donor age, sex, ethnicity and CMV serostatus were compiled together with the repertoire data. A later genetic analysis used genome-wide SNP genotypes for about 60% of the roughly 700 donors, treating that subset as a discovery cohort. Using immunosequencing, the study profiled T cell repertoires from about 650 subjects and related those repertoires to cytomegalovirus serostatus. Because of strong linkage in the cohort, roughly five DR-DQ haplotypes were treated as single units for association and clustering. High-throughput TCR immunosequencing, statistical association of individual TCRs with disease status, and machine learning were combined to predict cytomegalovirus infection status. To decide whether each TCR beta V gene segment behaved as functional or pseudogenic, an earlier analysis of some 600 of the donors relied on high-throughput TCR beta sequencing. The aim of the study was to test whether cataloging public T cell receptors could identify signatures of past pathogen exposure. Roughly 300 gigabases of sequencing data and around 80 million unique TCR sequences made up an early release that covered 640 HLA-typed donors. In a later analysis, previously published TCR beta repertoires from several hundred donors were re-analyzed and high-resolution HLA genotyping was added so that TCR occurrence patterns could be studied. Along with the approximately 700-subject first cohort, a separate validation cohort of over a hundred different subjects was used. Typing coverage varied by locus: roughly 629-640 donors for A, B, C, DRB1 and DQB1; approximately 560 for DQA1; around 610 for DPA1; more than 450 for DPB1. All discovery cohort repertoires had been generated on a single sequencing platform. Among a few hundred genotyped donors of the cohort, an average of 235,054 unique TCR beta nucleotide sequences were sequenced per donor, 15% to 20% of them non-productive. Class I and class II HLA loci were covered by the typing at four-digit resolution. The genetic ancestry cluster associated with self-reported Caucasian donors included roughly four fifths of the 398 genotyped donors. Rather than drawing on any new phenotypic data, the later analysis identified candidate immune exposures from TCR beta sequences and the way those sequences occurred across donors. Summary of the overall study and its limitations: In the study, approximately 160 TCR beta chains were listed as associated with cytomegalovirus. The authors suggested that the approach could potentially be extended to other disease states and immunological phenotypes. Compared with equally common non-associated chains, HLA-associated TCR beta chains in a later analysis were more clonally expanded and had lower generation probabilities. Because HLA typing was missing for some donors at each locus, association tests included only the typed subset. When HLA alleles, especially DR and DQ, strongly co-occurred, TCR associations were difficult to assign to individual alleles. According to a later genetic analysis, donors in an Asian-associated ancestry cluster had fewer N-insertions in productive TCRs than the approximately 650-donor mean. Immune exposure information for the cohort was limited to CMV serostatus. A group of highly shared sequence variants was considered likely to be a technical artifact of the sequencing pipeline. A further reported finding was that TCR beta sequences accurately predicted the HLA-A and HLA-B alleles for most subjects in the first cohort. Most TCR sequences were observed very rarely across donors, whereas some public TCRs were present in many individuals. A later analysis found that most CMV-associated TCR beta chains appeared HLA-restricted, with HLA associations seemingly driven largely by CMV exposure. Cytomegalovirus status was reported to be diagnosed by the classifier with high specificity and sensitivity in both the original and validation cohorts. A later analysis found that TCR association rates varied across HLA loci, with DRB1 alleles showing the most associated TCRs and HLA-C alleles the fewest. The presence/absence analyses assumed that sequencing depth was roughly uniform across donors, and that assumption may not be true. This cohort had only TCR beta chains sequenced, and the lack of alpha or paired-chain data limited which features could be detected. At a false discovery rate of 0.05, a later analysis linked under 20,000 TCR beta sequences to specific HLA alleles. Because counts were too low, approximately 15 rarely observed V segments, including chromosome 9 orphons, were excluded from the earlier analysis of 587 of the donors. Linkage disequilibrium might explain the correlated functional status among segregating V segments, but an unknown experimental factor could not be ruled out. In vitro tests confirmed that three of the cytomegalovirus-associated TCR beta chains recognize cytomegalovirus antigens. An earlier analysis of approximately 500 of the donors showed that most TCR beta V segments appeared in productive rearrangements either about 87% or about 30% of the time, which broadly matched IMGT annotations. Some IMGT-functional V segments, including TRBV6-2 and TRBV6-3, could not be told apart with the 87-base-pair reads, so those segments were excluded. An association between a missense DCLRE1C variant and V-gene and J-gene trimming of TCR beta chains was found in a later genetic analysis and replicated in an independent cohort. According to a later analysis, parvovirus B19, influenza, CMV and Epstein-Barr virus appeared linked to several top co-occurrence clusters.

On this clone itself: It lacks a known antigen. Base qualities were left out, and no much larger clone turns up one base away.

From its cysteine to its phenylalanine, the CDR3 spans 13 amino acids. Of the read, only the CDR3 DNA is kept; its 39 bases are in frame from base 1. V is shortened by 5 bases, J by 3 bases, and the region joining them spans 10 bases. Per the germline V gene, MDHEN is the CDR1 and SYDVKM is the CDR2. The method behind the library was the immunoSEQ multiplex PCR assay. For the multiplex PCR, a mixture combining 60 forward primers for TCR Vbeta segments and 13 reverse primers for TCR Jbeta segments was used. The CDR3 region of rearranged TCR beta genes was amplified from genomic DNA by a multiplex PCR assay. Amplified TCR beta libraries were sequenced as 87-base-pair reads on the Illumina HiSeq System. Per the original workflow: A later analysis counted around 72 million unique TCR beta chains across the 550 to 750 repertoires, and some 12 million of these chains were shared by at least two donors. Raw reads were error-corrected and collapsed into unique sequences by a nearest-neighbor algorithm in which closely related sequences were merged to remove PCR and sequencing errors. V, D and J gene segments were assigned by aligning CDR3 sequences to IMGT reference sequences. For a sequence to be retained, a match of at least six nucleotides to both a V gene segment and a J gene segment was required. A rearrangement counted as productive if the CDR3 had no stop codons and remained in frame with V and J, and every other rearrangement counted as non-productive. Following IMGT convention, CDR3 was defined as the stretch from the second conserved V-encoded cysteine to the conserved J-encoded phenylalanine. The earlier analysis of about 610 of the donors excluded any sequence lacking an unambiguous match to a single V gene segment. An earlier analysis of several hundred of the donors called V segments functional above 56.7% productive rearrangements and segregating when the between-donor standard deviation exceeded 5%. To diagnose cytomegalovirus status from the catalog of TCR beta chain sequences, a statistical classification framework was built. In a later analysis, V and J genes were assigned by comparing TCR nucleotide sequences against IMGT/GENE-DB human TR gene sequences. In a later analysis, CDR3 sequences and most-parsimonious VDJ recombination scenarios were assigned using the TCRdist pipeline. In a later analysis, each TCR beta chain was defined by its CDR3 amino acid sequence together with its V-gene family, and reads without a unique V-gene family were excluded. In a later analysis, 450 to 600 highly shared, low-generation-probability nucleotide sequences were removed to address suspected cross-contamination and a sequencing artifact. A later analysis calculated a clonal expansion index for each public chain from normalized within-repertoire ranks of inferred template counts. In a later analysis, generation probabilities were computed with a VDJ recombination model fitted to out-of-frame rearrangements, and the resulting probabilities were checked against IGoR. In a later analysis, TCR-TCR, TCR-HLA and TCR-CMV co-occurrence was scored with hypergeometric tests, and a repertoire-size bias correction was applied to TCR pairs. In a later analysis, false discovery rates were estimated by permuting HLA or CMV assignments 20 times. In a later analysis, co-occurring TCRs were grouped using DBSCAN, and TCRdist sequence similarity was added for clustering within HLA-allele-positive subsets. Co-occurrence clustering excluded repertoires with fewer than 30,000 or more than 120,000 public chains, plus five with anomalous nucleotide sharing. The table was pulled from immuneACCESS by TCRdb, which kept in-frame rearrangements only. Such tables lose some clones; where checked, under half of the loss comes from unresolved V genes, and the rest has no known cause. V and J calls and clone size are copied from that table; D and trimming were computed from the DNA. This sample is represented by 150,000 to 200,000 clones; 60% to 80% of them were singletons. Of the sample, over 12% falls within the top ten clones.

The cohort consisted of more than 650 healthy bone marrow donors. At the time of sampling, all cohort members were nominally healthy, though unrecorded immune exposures were likely present. The donor was CMV seropositive and was included in the group of approximately 300 seropositive cohort members. A peripheral blood sample was collected from each donor, and TCR beta sequencing was performed on peripheral blood mononuclear cells. The Qiagen DNeasy Blood Extraction Kit was used to extract genomic DNA from the blood cell samples. The sample comprised PBMCs. The origin of this receptor is a man in his fifties or sixties in good health and CMV-seropositive. The chain was built from TRBV28 and TRBJ1-2; no D gene can be assigned with confidence. This receptor has the CDR3 CASSPKRDYGYTF. The nucleotide sequence is given as TGTGCCAGCAGTCCCAAGCGGGACTATGGCTACACCTTC.